This T cell receptor (beta chain) is drawn from a study of shared clonotypes between healthy human individuals. Study-wide context: CD4 naive cells filled three plates per donor, CD4 memory three, CD8 naive two and CD8 memory one.

Only in-frame clones appear in the TCRdb table, and some are missing; sequencing was by immunoSEQ multiplex PCR. The sample includes about 2.4 million clones, under 95% seen only once; the top ten take approximately 0.37%. CD4+ cell separation produced CD45RA+ naive and CD45RA-negative memory subsets. The sequence was collected from a man in his late teens or twenties in good health. Some clones in this sample may be carry-over from other donors' samples. What was sequenced was naive CD4+ T cells from PBMCs. The subset here: CD45RA+ positively selected.

Here the CDR3 reads CASSWTHGTEQFF. CDR3 DNA sequence: TGTGCCAGCAGCTGGACCCACGGAACCGAACAGTTCTTC. The chain employs TRBV9 and TRBJ2-1; D is unresolved. CDR3 size: 13 residues. V was clipped by 4 bases and J by 13 bases, with 18 bases between them. The germline CDR1 and CDR2 sequences are SGDLS and YYNGEE.